The 5 T cell receptor beta chains in this list originate from one sample, sequenced in a study of CD8+ T cells in alopecia areata. Extracted from the samples, RNA was reverse transcribed into cDNA to serve as the sequencing template. Sequencing was performed with immunoSEQ multiplex PCR; in TCRdb, only in-frame clones are kept and a portion is missing. The repertoire holds approximately 170,000 clones, with around three fifths as singletons. Treatment indicated: oral pan-JAK inhibitor, 5-10 mg twice daily. The material sequenced was CD4+ T cells sorted from blood, taken at week 24, from a patient treated with tofacitinib. The receptors shown here come from a human donor with alopecia areata.

In this sample, this clone turned up a few times. This rearrangement joins TRBV18 to TRBJ1-1; the match to TRBD1 covers 8 bases. The J segment lost 4 bases and the V segment lost 6 bases, leaving 4 bases of the junction unmatched. The CDR3 consists of 13 residues. CDR1 KGHSH and CDR2 LQKENI come from the germline V gene. CDR3 loop: CASSDRGGTEAFF. Written as DNA, the CDR3 is TGTGCCAGCTCCGACAGGGGAGGCACTGAAGCTTTCTTT.

The V call is TRBV5-5, the J call TRBJ2-1; D not resolved. Germline lookup yields CDR1 SGHKS and CDR2 YYEKEE (reference sequence). Trimming took 4 bases from V and 7 from J, leaving 12 bases between them. This CDR3 comprises 13 residues. The CDR3 reads CASSPGVGNEQFF. CDR3 DNA sequence: TGTGCCAGCAGCCCCGGAGTGGGTAATGAGCAGTTCTTC.

The chain employs TRBV29-1 and TRBJ2-5; D gene ambiguous. The CDR3 length is 14 residues. Germline CDR1 SQVTM, CDR2 ANQGSEA. Trimming left V 4 bases short and J 0 bases short, with 12 bases between. CDR3 amino acids: CSVVSGLDQETQYF. The CDR3 region has the DNA TGCAGCGTTGTTTCCGGGCTCGACCAAGAGACCCAGTACTTC.

Of note for this clone: This CDR3 is also generated by other DNA sequences in the sample. The genes are TRBV30 and TRBJ2-3; no clear D. Per germline, CDR1 GTSNPN and CDR2 SVGIG (reference sequence). The V and J ends lost 3 bases and 3 bases respectively, with 4 bases between them. This CDR3 region has 11 residues. CDR3 in amino acids: CAWSPTDTQYF. Written as DNA, the CDR3 is TGTGCCTGGAGCCCAACAGATACGCAGTATTTT.

The J gene is TRBJ2-7, the V gene TRBV29-1; 12 nucleotides line up with TRBD1. Trimming removed 0 bases from V and 7 bases from J; junction bases left unmatched: 4. CDR3 length equals 14 residues. Germline V lookup: CDR1 SQVTM, CDR2 ANQGSEA. CDR3 nucleotides: TGCAGCGTTGAAGAGGGGACAGGGGGCGGGGAGCAGTACTTC. Translated, it gives CSVEEGTGGGEQYF.